The 10 T cell receptor beta chains presented below share a single source sample, sequenced in a study of T-cell reconstitution after alpha-beta-depleted transplantation in children. Unique molecular identifiers were built into the TCRbeta library. Using its own MiXCR run on the PCR reads, TCRdb lists one record per CDR3 protein. The data contain some 81,000 distinct CDR3 sequences, 12% to 15% of them singletons. Sequenced here: PBMCs, mostly from graft donor cells, sampled 180 days after TCRalphabeta/CD19-depleted stem cell transplant. These receptors all come from a male patient aged 2-9 years who had a stem cell transplant for acute lymphoblastic leukemia, so the T cells may come from the graft donor.

This chain joins TRBV6-5 and TRBJ1-2; D is ambiguous. The CDR3 is 13 amino acids. Trimming removed 0 bases from V and 3 bases from J, with 5 bases in between. Per the germline V gene, CDR1 is MNHEY and CDR2 is SVGAGI. DNA for the CDR3: TGTGCCAGCAGTTACTCGCGTTACTATGGCTACACCTTC. This sequence encodes CASSYSRYYGYTF.

The chain employs TRBV20-1 and TRBJ2-3; TRBD1 might be the D (5 bases). Germline CDR1 and CDR2: DFQATT and SNEGSKA (reference sequence). The CDR3 extends over 15 amino acids. Trimming took 6 bases from V and 2 from J, leaving 18 bases between them. CDR3 sequence (DNA): TGCAGTGCCCCTGTGGGCAGGGTGTTCACAGATACGCAGTATTTT. Translating gives CSAPVGRVFTDTQYF.

This clonotype has a handful of counts. The V and J genes are TRBV3-1 and TRBJ2-7, with D perhaps matching TRBD2 (5 bases). Trimming cost V 1 base and J 10 bases, with 11 bases left between them. The CDR3 has 12 residues. The V gene's germline CDR1 is LGHDT and CDR2 YNNKEL (reference sequence). CDR3: CASSQGEAAQYF. In DNA, the CDR3 is TGTGCCAGCAGCCAAGGAGAAGCGGCCCAGTACTTC.

This clonotype was counted a single time. An end of the junction does not agree with germline; a read error may underlie this. V and J are TRBV5-1 and TRBJ2-7, with D hard to call. The CDR3 length is 15 residues. From germline, CDR1 is SGHRS and CDR2 YFSETQ. CDR3 bases: TGCGCCTGCAGCTTCTGGGATGGTAATTCCTACGAGCAGTACTTC. Its protein product is CACSFWDGNSYEQYF.

This clonotype has a count of ten or more. The chain links TRBV20-1 to TRBJ2-3; D assignment may be TRBD1 or TRBD2 (5 bases each). This CDR3 region has 15 residues. V was shortened by 1 base and J by 6 bases, with 17 bases between the two germline ends. The germline CDR1 and CDR2 sequences are DFQATT and SNEGSKA (reference sequence). The CDR3 is CSARGIGAGIDTQYF. The CDR3 DNA is TGCAGTGCTAGAGGGATCGGGGCAGGTATCGATACGCAGTATTTT.

This clonotype was observed at least ten times. The rearrangement uses TRBV12-3 or TRBV12-4 and TRBJ2-7, with 7 nucleotides matching TRBD1. CDR3 size: 15 residues. V shed 0 bases, J shed 5 bases, and the junction held 7 bases outside the gene matches. The CDR3 sequence is CASSLAGGLSHEQYF. In DNA, the CDR3 is TGTGCCAGCAGTTTAGCAGGGGGCCTATCCCACGAGCAGTACTTC.

This clonotype was counted a few times. The rearrangement uses TRBV24-1 and TRBJ2-2; 8 positions match TRBD1. The CDR3 is 13 residues long. V was pared by 8 bases and J by 3 bases, with 1 base of the junction left unmatched. Looked up from germline, CDR1 is KGHDR and CDR2 is SFDVKD. The CDR3 DNA reads TGTGCCACCAAGACAGGGGACACCGGGGAGCTGTTTTTT. Translated: CATKTGDTGELFF.

In this sample, this clonotype turned up many times. V is TRBV29-1 and J is TRBJ2-3, with a weak D call TRBD1 (6 bases). V was cut by 6 bases and J by 6 bases, with 13 bases left in between. In germline, CDR1 is SQVTM, CDR2 ANQGSEA. The CDR3 spans 12 residues. Here the CDR3 reads CSVSGAQDTQYF. CDR3 in DNA: TGCAGCGTGTCAGGGGCGCAGGATACGCAGTATTTT.

This rearrangement joins TRBV18 to TRBJ1-1; TRBD1 is a possible D gene (5 bases). The CDR3 sequence is 15 residues long. The V gene's germline CDR1 is KGHSH and CDR2 LQKENI. The germline V and J ends were trimmed by 3 bases and 1 base, with 12 bases remaining between them. The CDR3 here is CASSPGDSRNTEAFF. DNA of the CDR3: TGTGCCAGCTCACCGGGGGACTCGAGGAACACTGAAGCTTTCTTT.

To note about this clonotype: A much larger clone lies a single base off, so this may be a read error. This sequence joins TRBV20-1 and TRBJ2-7; TRBD1 aligns across 7 bases. There are 13 residues in the CDR3. Per the germline V gene, CDR1 is DFQATT and CDR2 is SNEGSKA (reference sequence). CDR3 bases: TGCAGTGCTGGAGATGGGCAGGGGGTCAAGCAGTACTTC. Its protein product is CSAGDGQGVKQYF.